This T cell receptor beta chain was recorded in a study of T cell responses to AZD1222 COVID-19 vaccine. Clones were sequenced by immunoSEQ multiplex PCR, and TCRdb holds only the in-frame ones, with some missing. The repertoire includes 100,000 to 150,000 clones, more than 75% of them detected once, and around 9.3% sits in the top ten. The sequence came from an adult in good health. This sample comprised peripheral blood, obtained on day 0 of AZD1222 vaccination.

The DNA of the CDR3 is TGTGCCAGCAGCGGGGAGTACAATGAGCAGTTCTTC. Protein: CASSGEYNEQFF. V is TRBV9 and J is TRBJ2-1; possibly TRBD2 for D (5 bases). Germline V gene lookup returns CDR1 SGDLS and CDR2 YYNGEE. This CDR3 region has 12 residues. V lost 3 bases to trimming and J lost 4 bases, with 5 bases between them.